The 11 T cell receptor beta chains below were found in one sample sequenced in a study of chemoradiotherapy in HPV16-positive cancers. Using immunoSEQ multiplex PCR, the repertoire was profiled, and TCRdb retains in-frame clones only, with some absent. The sample has roughly 7,600 clones; 71% are singletons. Specimen: tumor tissue, collected from a patient who underwent chemoradiotherapy. The receptors were sampled from a human donor with HPV-associated anogenital cancer.

The count of this clone is one. V and J are TRBV30 and TRBJ2-7; 9 positions match TRBD1. Germline CDR1 GTSNPN, CDR2 SVGIG (reference sequence). V lost 3 bases, J lost 2 bases, and 8 bases stayed unmatched. There are 15 residues in the CDR3. The CDR3 region has the DNA TGTGCCTGGAGGGAAACCGGGACAGGGACCTACGAGCAGTACTTC. Its translation is CAWRETGTGTYEQYF.

The genes are TRBV7-2 and TRBJ2-4, with a possible D match to TRBD2 (5 bases). The CDR3 is 16 amino acids. V lost 1 base and J lost 6, with 16 bases in between. Germline loops: CDR1 SGHTA, CDR2 FQGNSA. The CDR3 here is CASSLGLGVATNIQYF. CDR3 DNA: TGTGCCAGCAGCTTAGGGCTCGGGGTGGCAACAAACATTCAGTACTTC.

The chain has TRBV7-9 and TRBJ2-7, with a tentative D call TRBD2 (6 bases). V lost 2 bases and J lost 2, with 10 bases in between. This CDR3 has 14 residues. Germline V gene data show CDR1 as SEHNR and CDR2 as FQNEAQ (reference sequence). CDR3 DNA sequence: TGTGCCAGCAGCTTATCCGGGAGTACCTACGAGCAGTACTTC. Translated: CASSLSGSTYEQYF.

This sequence joins TRBV6-7 and TRBJ1-3; 11 nucleotides match TRBD1. TRBV6-7 is treated as an ORF (open reading frame) with a function not yet certain. J was trimmed by 7 bases and V by 2 bases; bases with no gene match: 4. This CDR3 region has 15 residues. For the CDR3, the DNA is TGTGCCAGCAGTTACCGGGACAGGGGGAGGAACACCATATATTTT. It yields the protein CASSYRDRGRNTIYF.

CDR3 in amino acids: CASSLDLATNTGELFF. Here the CDR3 DNA reads TGTGCCAGCAGCTTAGATCTAGCGACGAACACCGGGGAGCTGTTTTTT. The J gene is TRBJ2-2, the V gene TRBV11-2; possible D gene TRBD2, 6 bases. V was cut by 0 bases and J by 0 bases, with 8 bases left in between. The germline CDR1 and CDR2 sequences are SGHAT and FQNNGV. The CDR3 runs to 16 residues.

The chain combines TRBV18 with TRBJ2-7, with 11 nucleotides matching TRBD2. The CDR3 runs 15 residues. V trimming: 2 bases; J trimming: 7 bases; junction bases outside the gene matches: 7. Germline lookup yields CDR1 KGHSH and CDR2 LQKENI. The CDR3 DNA sequence: TGTGCCAGCTCACCAGGGGCGACTAGCGGGATTGAGCAGTACTTC. Its translation is CASSPGATSGIEQYF.

The chain carries TRBV5-1 and TRBJ2-5, with D unclear. The V gene lost 0 bases and the J gene lost 0 bases, with 9 bases spanning the gap. CDR1 is SGHRS and CDR2 is YFSETQ in the germline V gene. There are 15 residues in the CDR3. CDR3 DNA: TGCGCCAGCAGCTTGGTTTCAACGAACCAAGAGACCCAGTACTTC. Amino acids: CASSLVSTNQETQYF.

V usage is TRBV5-6 and J usage is TRBJ2-4, with TRBD2 matching 9 bases. J lost 0 bases, V lost 0 bases, and 7 bases had no gene match. The CDR3 has 18 amino acids. Germline values: CDR1 SGHDT, CDR2 YYEEEE. CDR3 loop: CASSLGMAGGSAKNIQYF. The CDR3 bases are TGTGCCAGCAGCTTGGGTATGGCGGGGGGGTCAGCCAAAAACATTCAGTACTTC.

The chain combines TRBV6-5 with TRBJ2-3; D gene unclear. Deletions cut 7 bases from V and 5 bases from J, with 16 bases between. The germline gives CDR1 MNHEY, CDR2 SVGAGI. This CDR3 is built from 14 residues. CDR3 residues: CASTSPGGQDTQYF. CDR3 DNA: TGTGCCAGCACCTCCCCGGGCGGCCAAGATACGCAGTATTTT.

The chain has TRBV28 and TRBJ2-7; D may be TRBD1 or TRBD2 (5 bases each). CDR1 MDHEN and CDR2 SYDVKM come from the germline V gene. This CDR3 spans 15 amino acids. Trimming shortened V by 6 bases and J by 0 bases, and 15 bases separated the two germline ends. The CDR3 region is CASRDRDEFSYEQYF. The CDR3, as DNA: TGTGCCAGCAGGGACCGGGACGAATTCTCCTACGAGCAGTACTTC.

The rearrangement joins TRBV30 to TRBJ2-3, with 8 bases lining up with TRBD1. The V segment lost 7 bases and the J segment 5 bases; nucleotides outside the gene matches: 8. This CDR3 spans 13 amino acids. Germline V lookup: CDR1 GTSNPN, CDR2 SVGIG (reference sequence). The CDR3 loop is CASRRGQGDTQYF. CDR3 coding DNA: TGTGCCTCCCGCAGGGGGCAAGGAGATACGCAGTATTTT.